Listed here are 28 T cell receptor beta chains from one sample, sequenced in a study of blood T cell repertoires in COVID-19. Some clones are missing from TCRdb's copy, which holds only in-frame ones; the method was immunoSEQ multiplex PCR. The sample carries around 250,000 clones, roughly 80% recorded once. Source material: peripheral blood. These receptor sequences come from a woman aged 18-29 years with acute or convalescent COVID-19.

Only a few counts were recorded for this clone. The CDR3 spells CASFTTGGPSGRGAYEQYF. DNA for the CDR3: TGTGCCAGCTTTACAACGGGCGGGCCTAGCGGGAGAGGGGCCTACGAGCAGTACTTC. The chain combines TRBV2 with TRBJ2-7; 10 nucleotides agree with TRBD2. Looked up from germline, CDR1 is SNHLY and CDR2 is FYNNEI. After removal of 8 bases from V and 2 bases from J, the junction contained 21 bases not matched to a gene. The CDR3 covers 19 residues.

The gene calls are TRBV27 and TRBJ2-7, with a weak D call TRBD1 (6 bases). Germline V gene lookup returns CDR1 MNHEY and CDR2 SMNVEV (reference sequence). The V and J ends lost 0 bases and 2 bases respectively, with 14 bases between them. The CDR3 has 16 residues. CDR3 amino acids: CASSLSSHRVPYEQYF. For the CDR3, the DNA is TGTGCCAGCAGTTTATCGTCCCACAGGGTCCCCTACGAGCAGTACTTC.

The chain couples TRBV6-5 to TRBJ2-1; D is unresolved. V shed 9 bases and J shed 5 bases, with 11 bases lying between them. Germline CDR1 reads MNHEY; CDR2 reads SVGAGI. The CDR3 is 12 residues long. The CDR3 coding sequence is TGTGCCAGTCGAACTCTGAACAATGAGCAGTTCTTC. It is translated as CASRTLNNEQFF.

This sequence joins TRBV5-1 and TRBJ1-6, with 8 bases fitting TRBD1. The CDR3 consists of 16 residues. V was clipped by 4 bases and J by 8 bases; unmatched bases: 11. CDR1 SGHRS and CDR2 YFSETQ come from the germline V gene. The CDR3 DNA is TGCGCCAGCAGCCTATTGGTCCCAGGGGGCGATTCACCCCTCCACTTT. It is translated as CASSLLVPGGDSPLHF.

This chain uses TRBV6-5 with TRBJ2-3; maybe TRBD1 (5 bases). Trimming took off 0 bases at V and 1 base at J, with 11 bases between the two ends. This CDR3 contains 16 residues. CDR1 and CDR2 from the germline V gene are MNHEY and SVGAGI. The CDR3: CASSYSSLGRTDTQYF. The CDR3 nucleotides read TGTGCCAGCAGTTACTCGAGCTTGGGGCGCACAGATACGCAGTATTTT.

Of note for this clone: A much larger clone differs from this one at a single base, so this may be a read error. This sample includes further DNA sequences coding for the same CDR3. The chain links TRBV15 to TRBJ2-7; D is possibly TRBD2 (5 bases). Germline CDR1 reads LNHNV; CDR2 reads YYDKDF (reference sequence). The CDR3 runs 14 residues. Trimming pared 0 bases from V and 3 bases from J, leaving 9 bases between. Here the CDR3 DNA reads TGTGCCACCAGCAGAGATTCGGGGAACTACGAGCAGTACTTC. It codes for CATSRDSGNYEQYF. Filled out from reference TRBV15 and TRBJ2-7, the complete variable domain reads DAMVIQNPRYQVTQFGKPVTLSCSQTLNHNVMYWYQQKSSQAPKLLFHYYDKDFNNEADTPDNFQSRRPNTSFCFLDIRSPGLGDTAMYLCATSRDSGNYEQYFGPGTRLTVT.

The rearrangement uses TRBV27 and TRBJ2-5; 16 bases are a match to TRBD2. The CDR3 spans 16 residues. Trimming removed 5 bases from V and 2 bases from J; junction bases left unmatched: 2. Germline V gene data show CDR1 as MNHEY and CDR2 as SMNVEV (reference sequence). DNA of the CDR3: TGTGCCAGCAGTCAGGGACTAGCGGGAGGGCAAGAGACCCAGTACTTC. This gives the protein CASSQGLAGGQETQYF.

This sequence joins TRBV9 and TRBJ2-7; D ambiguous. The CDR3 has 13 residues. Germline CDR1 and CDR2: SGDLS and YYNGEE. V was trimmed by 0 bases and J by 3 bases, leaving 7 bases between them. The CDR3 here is CASSVEPGYEQYF. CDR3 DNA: TGTGCCAGCAGCGTAGAGCCAGGCTACGAGCAGTACTTC.

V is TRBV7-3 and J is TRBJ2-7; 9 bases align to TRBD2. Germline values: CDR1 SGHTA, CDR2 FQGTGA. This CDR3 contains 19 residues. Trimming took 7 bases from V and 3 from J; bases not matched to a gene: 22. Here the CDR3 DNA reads TGTGCCAGCAACCCCACCCGAGAGGTAGCGGGAGAACCGCTCTACGAGCAGTACTTC. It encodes CASNPTREVAGEPLYEQYF.

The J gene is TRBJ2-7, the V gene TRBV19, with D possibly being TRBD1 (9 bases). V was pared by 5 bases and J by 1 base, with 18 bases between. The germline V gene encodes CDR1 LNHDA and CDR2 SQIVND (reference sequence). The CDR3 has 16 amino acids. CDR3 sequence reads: CASSSPGGTGSYEQYF. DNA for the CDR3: TGTGCCAGTAGTTCGCCGGGGGGGACAGGGTCCTACGAGCAGTACTTC.

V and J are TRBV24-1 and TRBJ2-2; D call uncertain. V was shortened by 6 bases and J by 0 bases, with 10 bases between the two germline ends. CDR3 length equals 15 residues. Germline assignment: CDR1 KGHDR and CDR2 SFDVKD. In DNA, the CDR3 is TGTGCCACCAGTCAGAAAAACGCGAACACCGGGGAGCTGTTTTTT. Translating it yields CATSQKNANTGELFF.

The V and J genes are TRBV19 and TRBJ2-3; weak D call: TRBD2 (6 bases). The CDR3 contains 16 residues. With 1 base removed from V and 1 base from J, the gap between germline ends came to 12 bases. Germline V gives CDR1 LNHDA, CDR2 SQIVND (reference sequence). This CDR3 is CASSIGGGTRTDTQYF. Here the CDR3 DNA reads TGTGCCAGTAGTATAGGGGGAGGCACACGCACAGATACGCAGTATTTT.

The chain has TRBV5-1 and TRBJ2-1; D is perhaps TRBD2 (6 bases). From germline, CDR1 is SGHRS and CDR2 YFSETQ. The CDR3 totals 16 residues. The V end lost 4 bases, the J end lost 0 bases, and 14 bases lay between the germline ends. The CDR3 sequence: CASSLDLAPSYNEQFF. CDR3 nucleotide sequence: TGCGCCAGCAGCCTAGACCTAGCGCCCTCCTACAATGAGCAGTTCTTC.

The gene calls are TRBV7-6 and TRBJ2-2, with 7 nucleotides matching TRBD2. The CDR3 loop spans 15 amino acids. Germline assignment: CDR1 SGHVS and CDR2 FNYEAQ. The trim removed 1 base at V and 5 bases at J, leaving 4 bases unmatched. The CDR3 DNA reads TGTGCCAGCAGCTTAGAGCAGGGAGGGACCGGGGAGCTGTTTTTT. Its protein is CASSLEQGGTGELFF.

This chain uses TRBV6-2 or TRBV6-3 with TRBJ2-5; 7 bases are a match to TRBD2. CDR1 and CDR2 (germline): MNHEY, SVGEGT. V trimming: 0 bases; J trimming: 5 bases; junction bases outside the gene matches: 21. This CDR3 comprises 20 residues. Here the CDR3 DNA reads TGTGCCAGCAGTTACTCGCGGGGGTTCCTAGCGGACTTCCGAGGGGAGACCCAGTACTTC. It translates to CASSYSRGFLADFRGETQYF.

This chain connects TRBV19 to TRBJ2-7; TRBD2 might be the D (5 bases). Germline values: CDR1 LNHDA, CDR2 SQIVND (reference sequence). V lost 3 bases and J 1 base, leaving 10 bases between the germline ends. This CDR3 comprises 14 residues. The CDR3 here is CASSILPGSYEQYF. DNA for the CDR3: TGTGCCAGTAGTATTCTTCCGGGGTCCTACGAGCAGTACTTC. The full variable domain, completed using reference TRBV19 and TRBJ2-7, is DGGITQSPKYLFRKEGQNVTLSCEQNLNHDAMYWYRQDPGQGLRLIYYSQIVNDFQKGDIAEGYSVSREKKESFPLTVTSAQKNPTAFYLCASSILPGSYEQYFGPGTRLTVT.

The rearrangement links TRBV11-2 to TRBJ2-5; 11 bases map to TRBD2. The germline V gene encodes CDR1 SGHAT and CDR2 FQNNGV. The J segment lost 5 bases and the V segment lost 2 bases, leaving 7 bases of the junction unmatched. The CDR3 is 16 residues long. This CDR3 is CASSLSPSGRWETQYF. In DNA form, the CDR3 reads TGTGCCAGCAGCTTATCCCCTAGCGGGAGGTGGGAGACCCAGTACTTC.

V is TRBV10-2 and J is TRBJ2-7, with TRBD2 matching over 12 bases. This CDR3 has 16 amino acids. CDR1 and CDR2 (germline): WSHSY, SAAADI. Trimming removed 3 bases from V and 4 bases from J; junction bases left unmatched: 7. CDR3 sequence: CASSEGFGTSGYEQYF. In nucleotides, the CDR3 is TGCGCCAGCAGTGAAGGTTTCGGGACTAGCGGGTACGAGCAGTACTTC.

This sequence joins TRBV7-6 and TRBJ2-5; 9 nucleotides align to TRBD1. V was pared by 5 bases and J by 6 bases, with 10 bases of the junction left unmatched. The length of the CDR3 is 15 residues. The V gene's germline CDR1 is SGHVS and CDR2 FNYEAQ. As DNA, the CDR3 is TGTGCCAGCAGCGAGGGGACAGGGTCGGCGAAGACCCAGTACTTC. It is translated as CASSEGTGSAKTQYF.

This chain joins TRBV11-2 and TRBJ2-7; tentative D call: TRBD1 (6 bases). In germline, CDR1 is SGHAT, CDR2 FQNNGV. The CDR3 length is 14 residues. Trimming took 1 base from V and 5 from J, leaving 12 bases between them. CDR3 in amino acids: CASSLVWAGDEQYF. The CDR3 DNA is TGTGCCAGCAGCTTAGTGTGGGCAGGGGACGAGCAGTACTTC.

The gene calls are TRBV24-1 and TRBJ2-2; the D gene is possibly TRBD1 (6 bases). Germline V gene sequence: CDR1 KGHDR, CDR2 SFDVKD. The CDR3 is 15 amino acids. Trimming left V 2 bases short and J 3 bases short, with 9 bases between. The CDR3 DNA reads TGTGCCACCAGTGATTCCAGGGGCCACACCGGGGAGCTGTTTTTT. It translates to CATSDSRGHTGELFF.

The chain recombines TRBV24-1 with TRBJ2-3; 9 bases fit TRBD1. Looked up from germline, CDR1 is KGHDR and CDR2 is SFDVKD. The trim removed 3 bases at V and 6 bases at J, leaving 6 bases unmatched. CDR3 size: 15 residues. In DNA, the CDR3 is TGTGCCACCAGTGATCCCGGGACAGGGTTCGATACGCAGTATTTT. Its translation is CATSDPGTGFDTQYF.

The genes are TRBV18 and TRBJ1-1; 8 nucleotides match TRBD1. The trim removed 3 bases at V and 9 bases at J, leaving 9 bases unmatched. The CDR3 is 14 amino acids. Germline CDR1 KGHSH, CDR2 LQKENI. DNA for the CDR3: TGTGCCAGCTCACCGGACAGGGCCCCTGTAAAAGCTTTCTTT. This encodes CASSPDRAPVKAFF.

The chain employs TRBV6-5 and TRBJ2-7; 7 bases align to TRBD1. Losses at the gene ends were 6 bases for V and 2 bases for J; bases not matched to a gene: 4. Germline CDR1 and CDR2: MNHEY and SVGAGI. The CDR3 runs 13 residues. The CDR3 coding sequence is TGTGCCAGCAGAACCGGGACAGCCTACGAGCAGTACTTC. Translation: CASRTGTAYEQYF.

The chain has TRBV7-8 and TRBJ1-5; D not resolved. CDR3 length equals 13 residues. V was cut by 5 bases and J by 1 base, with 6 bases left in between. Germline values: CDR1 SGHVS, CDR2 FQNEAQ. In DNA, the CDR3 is TGTGCCAGCAGCCTCAGAAGCAATCAGCCCCAGCATTTT. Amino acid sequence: CASSLRSNQPQHF.

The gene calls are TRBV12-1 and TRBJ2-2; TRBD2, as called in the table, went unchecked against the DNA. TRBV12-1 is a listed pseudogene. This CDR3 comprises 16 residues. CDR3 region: CASSFVCGGNTGELFF. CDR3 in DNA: TGTGCCAGCAGCTTTGTCTGCGGAGGGAACACCGGGGAGCTGTTTTTT.

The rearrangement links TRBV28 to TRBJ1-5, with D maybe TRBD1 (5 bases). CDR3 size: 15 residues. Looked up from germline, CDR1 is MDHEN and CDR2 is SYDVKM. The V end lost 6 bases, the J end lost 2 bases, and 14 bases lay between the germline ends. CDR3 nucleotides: TGTGCCAGCAGACCTGGGGGGACCCGCAATCAGCCCCAGCATTTT. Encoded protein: CASRPGGTRNQPQHF.

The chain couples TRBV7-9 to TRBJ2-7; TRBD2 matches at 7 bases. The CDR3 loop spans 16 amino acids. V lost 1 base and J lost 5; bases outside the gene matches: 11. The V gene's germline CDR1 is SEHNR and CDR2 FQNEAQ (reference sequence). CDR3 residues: CASSLVLGGSGDEQYF. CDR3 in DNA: TGTGCCAGCAGCTTAGTTCTCGGGGGGAGTGGGGACGAGCAGTACTTC.